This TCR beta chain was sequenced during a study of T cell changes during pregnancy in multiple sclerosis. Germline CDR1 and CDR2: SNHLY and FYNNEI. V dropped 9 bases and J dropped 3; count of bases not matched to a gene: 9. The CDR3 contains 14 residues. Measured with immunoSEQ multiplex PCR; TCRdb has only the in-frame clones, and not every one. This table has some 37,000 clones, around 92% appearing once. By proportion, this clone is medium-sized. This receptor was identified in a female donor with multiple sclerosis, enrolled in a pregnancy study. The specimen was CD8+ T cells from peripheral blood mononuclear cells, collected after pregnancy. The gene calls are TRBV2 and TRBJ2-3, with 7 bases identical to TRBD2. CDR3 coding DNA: TGTGCCAGGAGTTCTAGCGGCCGTACAGATACGCAGTATTTT. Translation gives CARSSSGRTDTQYF.